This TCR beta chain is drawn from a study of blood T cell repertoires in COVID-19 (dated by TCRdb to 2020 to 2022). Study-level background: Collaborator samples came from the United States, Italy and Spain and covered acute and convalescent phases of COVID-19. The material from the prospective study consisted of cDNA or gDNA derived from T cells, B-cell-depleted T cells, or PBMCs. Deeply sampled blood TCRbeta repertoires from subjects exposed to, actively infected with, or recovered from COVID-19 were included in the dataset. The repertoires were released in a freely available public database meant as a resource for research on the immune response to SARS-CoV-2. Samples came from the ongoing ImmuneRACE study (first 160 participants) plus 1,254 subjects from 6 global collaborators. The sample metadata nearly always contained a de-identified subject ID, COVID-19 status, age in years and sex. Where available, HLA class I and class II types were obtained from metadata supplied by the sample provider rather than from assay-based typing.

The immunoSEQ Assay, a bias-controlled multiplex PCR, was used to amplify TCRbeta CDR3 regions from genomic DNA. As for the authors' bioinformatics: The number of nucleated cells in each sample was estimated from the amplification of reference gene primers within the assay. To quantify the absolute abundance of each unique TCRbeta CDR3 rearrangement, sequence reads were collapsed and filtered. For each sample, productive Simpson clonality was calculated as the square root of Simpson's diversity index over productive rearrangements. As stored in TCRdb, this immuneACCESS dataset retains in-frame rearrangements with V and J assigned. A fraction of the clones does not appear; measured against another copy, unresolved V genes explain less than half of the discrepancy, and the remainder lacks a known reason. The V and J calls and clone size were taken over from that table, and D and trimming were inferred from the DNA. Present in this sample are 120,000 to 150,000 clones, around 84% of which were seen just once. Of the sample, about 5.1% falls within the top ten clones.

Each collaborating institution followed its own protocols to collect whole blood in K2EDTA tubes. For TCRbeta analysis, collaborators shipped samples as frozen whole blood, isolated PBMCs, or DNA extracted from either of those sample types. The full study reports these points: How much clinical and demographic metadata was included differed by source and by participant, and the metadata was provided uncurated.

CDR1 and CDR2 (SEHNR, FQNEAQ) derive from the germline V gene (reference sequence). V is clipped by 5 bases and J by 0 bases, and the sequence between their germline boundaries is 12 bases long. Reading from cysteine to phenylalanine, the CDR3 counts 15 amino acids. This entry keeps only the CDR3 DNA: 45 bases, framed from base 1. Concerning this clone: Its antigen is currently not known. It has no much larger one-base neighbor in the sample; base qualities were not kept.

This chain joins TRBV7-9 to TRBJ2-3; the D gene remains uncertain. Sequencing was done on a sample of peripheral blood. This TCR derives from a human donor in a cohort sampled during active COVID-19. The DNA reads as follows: TGTGCCAGCAGCGCCACAGTGGCTAGCACAGATACGCAGTATTTT. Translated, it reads CASSATVASTDTQYF.